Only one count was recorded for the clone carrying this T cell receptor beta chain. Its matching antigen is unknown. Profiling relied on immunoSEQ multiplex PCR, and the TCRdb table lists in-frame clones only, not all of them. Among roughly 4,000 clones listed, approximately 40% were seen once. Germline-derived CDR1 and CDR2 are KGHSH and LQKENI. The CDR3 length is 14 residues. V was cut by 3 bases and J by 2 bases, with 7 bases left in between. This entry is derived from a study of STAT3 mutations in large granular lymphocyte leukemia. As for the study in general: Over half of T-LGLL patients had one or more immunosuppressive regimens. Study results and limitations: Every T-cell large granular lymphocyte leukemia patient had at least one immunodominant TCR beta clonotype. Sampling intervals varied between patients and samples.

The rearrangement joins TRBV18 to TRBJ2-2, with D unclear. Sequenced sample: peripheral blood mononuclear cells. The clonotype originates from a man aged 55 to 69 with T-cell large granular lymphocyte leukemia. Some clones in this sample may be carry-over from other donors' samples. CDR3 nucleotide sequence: TGTGCCAGCTCACCTGGGGTAAACACCGGGGAGCTGTTTTTT. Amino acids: CASSPGVNTGELFF.